This T cell receptor (beta chain) was captured in a study of blood T cell repertoires in COVID-19. Authors' processing steps: Estimated nucleated cell counts came from reference gene primer amplification. The table came from immunoSEQ multiplex PCR; TCRdb's copy has only in-frame clones and leaves some out. D and trimming come from the DNA, and the V and J calls and clone size come from that table. Counted here are 65,000 to 90,000 clones, 70% to 90% occurring once; the ten biggest clones make up about 9.1%. The ends lost 6 bases at V and 1 base at J; junction bases unmatched: 4. The CDR3 covers 14 residues. CDR1 is LNHDA and CDR2 is SQIVND in the germline V gene (reference sequence).

The TCR sequence derives from a man aged 50-59 years with acute or convalescent COVID-19. The chain has TRBV19 and TRBJ2-7; 9 bases align to TRBD1. The sample was peripheral blood. The CDR3 loop is CASSRDRASYEQYF. DNA of the CDR3: TGTGCCAGTAGCCGGGACAGGGCGTCCTACGAGCAGTACTTC.